This entry describes one TCR beta chain. The data were obtained in a study of blood T cells in healthy people across ages. Using a J-beta primer mix together with a sample-barcoded 5' primer, a second PCR was run for roughly 6 to 11 cycles. TCRdb reanalysed the 5' RACE reads using MiXCR and keeps one entry per CDR3 protein. The table lists 1.5 million to 1.9 million distinct CDR3 sequences, less than 45% of them singletons. This CDR3 is 19 amino acids long. The sequence was collected from a woman younger than 30 in good health. Material: blood. V is TRBV21-1 and J is TRBJ1-1; TRBD1 is taken as the D call from the table, unchecked against the DNA. TRBV21-1 is labeled a pseudogene. The DNA of the CDR3 is TGTGCCAGCAGCAAAAGAGAGGGGGGACAGGGGGCAAAGCACACTGAAGCTTTCTTT. Encoded protein: CASSKREGGQGAKHTEAFF.